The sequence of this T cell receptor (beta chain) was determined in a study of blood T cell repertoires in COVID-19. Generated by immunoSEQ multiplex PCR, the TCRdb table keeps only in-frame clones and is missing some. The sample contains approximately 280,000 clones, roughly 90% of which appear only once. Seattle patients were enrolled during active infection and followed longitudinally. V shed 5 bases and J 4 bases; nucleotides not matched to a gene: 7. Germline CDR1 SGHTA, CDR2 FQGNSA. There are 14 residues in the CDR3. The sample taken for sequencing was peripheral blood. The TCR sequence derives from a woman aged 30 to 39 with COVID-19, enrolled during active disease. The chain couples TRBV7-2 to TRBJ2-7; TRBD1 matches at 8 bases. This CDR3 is CASSPQTGVYEQYF. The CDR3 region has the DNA TGTGCCAGCAGCCCGCAGACAGGGGTATACGAGCAGTACTTC.